This TCR beta chain is drawn from a study of cytomegalovirus exposure and HLA in healthy donors. The study, taken as a whole, reports: Sequencing depth across donors, presence/absence analyses assumed, was roughly uniform.

This clone occurred a few times. Its antigen is as yet unknown. Per the germline V gene, CDR1 is SGDLS and CDR2 is YYNGEE. The length of the CDR3 is 16 residues. The germline V and J ends were trimmed by 2 bases and 9 bases, with 21 bases remaining between them. Use of 60 Vbeta and 13 Jbeta primers characterized the PCR. Measured with immunoSEQ multiplex PCR; TCRdb has only the in-frame clones, and not every one. The sample records about 150,000 clones, 60% to 80% being singletons. The receptor was isolated from a man under 40 in good health and CMV-seropositive. Sequencing was carried out using PBMCs. The rearrangement uses TRBV9 and TRBJ2-1, with D tentatively TRBD2 (6 bases). The CDR3 DNA is TGTGCCAGCAGCGTTGGGGGGATAGTAGCAGGATGTGAGCAGTTCTTC. Translation gives CASSVGGIVAGCEQFF.